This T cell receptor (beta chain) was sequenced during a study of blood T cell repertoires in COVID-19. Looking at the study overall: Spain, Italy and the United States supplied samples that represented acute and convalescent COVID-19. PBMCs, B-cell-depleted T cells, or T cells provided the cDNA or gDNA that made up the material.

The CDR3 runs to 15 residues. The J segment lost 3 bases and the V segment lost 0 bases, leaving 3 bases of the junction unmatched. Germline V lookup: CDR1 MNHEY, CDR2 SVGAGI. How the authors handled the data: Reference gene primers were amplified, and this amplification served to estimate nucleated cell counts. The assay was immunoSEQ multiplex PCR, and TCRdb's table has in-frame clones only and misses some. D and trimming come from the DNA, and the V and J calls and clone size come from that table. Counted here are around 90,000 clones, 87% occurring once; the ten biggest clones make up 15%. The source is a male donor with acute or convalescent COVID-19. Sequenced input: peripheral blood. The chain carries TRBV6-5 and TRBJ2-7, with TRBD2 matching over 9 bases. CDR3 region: CASSYSAGGYYEQYF. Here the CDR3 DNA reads TGTGCCAGCAGTTACTCGGCGGGGGGGTACTACGAGCAGTACTTC.